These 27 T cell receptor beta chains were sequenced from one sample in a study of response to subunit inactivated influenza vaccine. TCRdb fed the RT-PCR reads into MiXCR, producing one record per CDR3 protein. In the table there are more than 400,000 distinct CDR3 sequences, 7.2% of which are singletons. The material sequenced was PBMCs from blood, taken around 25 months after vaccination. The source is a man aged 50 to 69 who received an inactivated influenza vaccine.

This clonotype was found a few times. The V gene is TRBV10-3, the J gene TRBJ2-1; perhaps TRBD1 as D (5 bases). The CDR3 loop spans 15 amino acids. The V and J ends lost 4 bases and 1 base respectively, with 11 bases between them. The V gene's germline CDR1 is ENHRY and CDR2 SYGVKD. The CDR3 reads CAISALQGSYNEQFF. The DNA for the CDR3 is TGTGCCATCAGTGCTCTCCAGGGTTCCTACAATGAGCAGTTCTTC.

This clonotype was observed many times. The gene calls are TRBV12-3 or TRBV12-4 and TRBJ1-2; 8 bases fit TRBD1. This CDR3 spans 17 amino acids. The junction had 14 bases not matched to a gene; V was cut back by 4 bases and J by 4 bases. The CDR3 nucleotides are TGTGCCAGCAGTTCCTTTGGGAGCCTTGGACAGGGCTATGGCTACACCTTC. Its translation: CASSSFGSLGQGYGYTF.

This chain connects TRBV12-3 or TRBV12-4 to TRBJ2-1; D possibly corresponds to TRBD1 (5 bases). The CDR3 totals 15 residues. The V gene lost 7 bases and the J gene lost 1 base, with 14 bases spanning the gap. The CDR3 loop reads CASTPGKGSYNEQFF. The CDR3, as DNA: TGTGCCAGCACCCCGGGTAAGGGGTCCTACAATGAGCAGTTCTTC.

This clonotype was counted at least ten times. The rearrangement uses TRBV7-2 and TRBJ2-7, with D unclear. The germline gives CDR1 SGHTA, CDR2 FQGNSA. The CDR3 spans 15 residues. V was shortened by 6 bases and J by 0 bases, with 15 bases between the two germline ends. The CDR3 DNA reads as TGTGCCAGCAGACGCAGACATTTGAGCTCCTACGAGCAGTACTTC. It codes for CASRRRHLSSYEQYF. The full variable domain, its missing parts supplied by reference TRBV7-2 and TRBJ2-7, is GAGVSQSPSNKVTEKGKDVELRCDPISGHTALYWYRQSLGQGLEFLIYFQGNSAPDKSGLPSDRFSAERTGGSVSTLTIQRTQQEDSAVYLCASRRRHLSSYEQYFGPGTRLTVT.

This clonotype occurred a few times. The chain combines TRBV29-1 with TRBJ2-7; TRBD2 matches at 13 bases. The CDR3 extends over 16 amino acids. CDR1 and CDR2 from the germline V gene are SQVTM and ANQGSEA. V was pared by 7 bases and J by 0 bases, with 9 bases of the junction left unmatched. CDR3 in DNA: TGCAGCGCCACTAGCGGGAGGGAGTTGGGCTCCTACGAGCAGTACTTC. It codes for CSATSGRELGSYEQYF.

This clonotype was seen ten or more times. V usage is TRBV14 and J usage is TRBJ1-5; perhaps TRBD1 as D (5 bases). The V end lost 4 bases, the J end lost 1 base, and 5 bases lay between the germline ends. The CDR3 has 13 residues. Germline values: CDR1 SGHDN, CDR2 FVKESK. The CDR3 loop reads CASSRQSNQPQHF. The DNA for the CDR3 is TGTGCCAGCAGCCGACAGAGCAATCAGCCCCAGCATTTT.

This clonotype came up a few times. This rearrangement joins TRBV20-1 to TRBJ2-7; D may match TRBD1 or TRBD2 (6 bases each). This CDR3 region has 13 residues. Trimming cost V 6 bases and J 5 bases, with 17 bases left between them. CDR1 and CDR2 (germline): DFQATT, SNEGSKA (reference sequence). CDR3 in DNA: TGCAGTGCCGGGAAACAGGGAGGTGACGAGCAGTACTTC. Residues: CSAGKQGGDEQYF.

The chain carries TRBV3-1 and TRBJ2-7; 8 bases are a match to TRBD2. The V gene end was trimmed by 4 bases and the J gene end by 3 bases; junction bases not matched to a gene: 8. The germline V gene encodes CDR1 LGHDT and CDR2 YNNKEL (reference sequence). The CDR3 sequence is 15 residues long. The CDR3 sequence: CASSPDSGGFYEQYF. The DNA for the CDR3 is TGTGCCAGCAGCCCAGACAGCGGGGGCTTCTACGAGCAGTACTTC.

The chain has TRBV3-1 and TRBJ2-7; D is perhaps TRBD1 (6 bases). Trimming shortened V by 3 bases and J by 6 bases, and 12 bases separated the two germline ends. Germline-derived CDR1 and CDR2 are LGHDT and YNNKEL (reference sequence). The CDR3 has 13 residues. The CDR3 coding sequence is TGTGCCAGCAGCCAGACAGGATTACGCGAGCAGTACTTC. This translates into CASSQTGLREQYF.

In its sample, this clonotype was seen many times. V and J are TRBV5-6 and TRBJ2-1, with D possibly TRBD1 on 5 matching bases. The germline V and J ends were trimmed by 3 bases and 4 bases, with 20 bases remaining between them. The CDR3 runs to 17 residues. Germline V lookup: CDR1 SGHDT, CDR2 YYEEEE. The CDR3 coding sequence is TGTGCCAGCAGCTGGCTTTACGGCAAAGGGGCATACAATGAGCAGTTCTTC. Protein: CASSWLYGKGAYNEQFF.

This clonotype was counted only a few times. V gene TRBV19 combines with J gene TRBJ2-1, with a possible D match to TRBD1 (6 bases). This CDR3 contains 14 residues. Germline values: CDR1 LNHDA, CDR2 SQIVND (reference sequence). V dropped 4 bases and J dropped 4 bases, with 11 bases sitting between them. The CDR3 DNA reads TGTGCCAGTAGTAACAGGGAAATTTACAATGAGCAGTTCTTC. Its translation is CASSNREIYNEQFF.

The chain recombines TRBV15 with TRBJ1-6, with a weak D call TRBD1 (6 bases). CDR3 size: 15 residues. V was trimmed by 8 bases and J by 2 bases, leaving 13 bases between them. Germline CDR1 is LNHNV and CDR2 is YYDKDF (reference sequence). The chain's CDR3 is CATGMKGAYNSPLHF. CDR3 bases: TGTGCCACCGGCATGAAGGGGGCCTATAATTCACCCCTCCACTTT.

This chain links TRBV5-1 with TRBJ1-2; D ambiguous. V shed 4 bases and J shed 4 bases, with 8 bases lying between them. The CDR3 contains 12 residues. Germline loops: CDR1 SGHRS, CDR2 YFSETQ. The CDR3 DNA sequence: TGCGCCAGCAGCATCGGGAGCTATGGCTACACCTTC. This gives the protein CASSIGSYGYTF.

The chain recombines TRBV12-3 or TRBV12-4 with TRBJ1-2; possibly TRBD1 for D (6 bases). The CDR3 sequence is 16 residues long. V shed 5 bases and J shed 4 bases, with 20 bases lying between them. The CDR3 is CASSKGVGGQGYGYTF. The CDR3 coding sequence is TGTGCCAGCAGTAAGGGTGTAGGGGGACAAGGCTATGGCTACACCTTC.

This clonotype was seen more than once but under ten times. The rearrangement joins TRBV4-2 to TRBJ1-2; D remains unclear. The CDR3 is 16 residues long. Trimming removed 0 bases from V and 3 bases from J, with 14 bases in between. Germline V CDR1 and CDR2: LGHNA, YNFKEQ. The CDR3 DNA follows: TGTGCCAGCAGCCAAGATCTAGGTAGGGTGGACTATGGCTACACCTTC. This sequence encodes CASSQDLGRVDYGYTF.

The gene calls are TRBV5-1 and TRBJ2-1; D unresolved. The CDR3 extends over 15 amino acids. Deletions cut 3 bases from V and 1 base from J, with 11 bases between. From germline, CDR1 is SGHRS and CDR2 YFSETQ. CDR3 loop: CASSSEVRSYNEQFF. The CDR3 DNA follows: TGCGCCAGCAGCTCTGAGGTTCGGTCCTACAATGAGCAGTTCTTC.

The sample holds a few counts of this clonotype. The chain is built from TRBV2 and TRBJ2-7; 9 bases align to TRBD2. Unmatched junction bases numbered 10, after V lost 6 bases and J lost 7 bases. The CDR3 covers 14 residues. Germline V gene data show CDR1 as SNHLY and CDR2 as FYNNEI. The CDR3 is CASRLAGALGEQYF. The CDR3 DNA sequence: TGTGCCAGCAGATTAGCGGGGGCGCTTGGGGAGCAGTACTTC.

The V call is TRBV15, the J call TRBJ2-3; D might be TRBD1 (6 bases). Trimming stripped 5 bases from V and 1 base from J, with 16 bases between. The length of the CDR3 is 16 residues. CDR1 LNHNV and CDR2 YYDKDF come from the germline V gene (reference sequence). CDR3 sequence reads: CATSSSPGQRTDTQYF. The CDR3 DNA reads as TGTGCCACCAGCTCTTCACCGGGACAACGCACAGATACGCAGTATTTT.

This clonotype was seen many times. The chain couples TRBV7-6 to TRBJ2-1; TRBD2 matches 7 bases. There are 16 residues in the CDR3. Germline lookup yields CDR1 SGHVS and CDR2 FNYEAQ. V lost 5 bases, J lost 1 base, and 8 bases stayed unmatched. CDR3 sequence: CASSQGGGSSYNEQFF. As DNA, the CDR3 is TGTGCCAGCAGCCAAGGCGGCGGGAGTTCCTACAATGAGCAGTTCTTC.

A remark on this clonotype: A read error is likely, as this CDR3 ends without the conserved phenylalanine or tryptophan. CDR3 sequence reads: CASSLQRGNGYTL. CDR3 nucleotide sequence: TGTGCCAGCAGTCTCCAGAGGGGGAATGGCTACACCCTC. The J gene is TRBJ1-2, the V gene TRBV12-3 or TRBV12-4; D possibly corresponds to TRBD1 (6 bases). Trimming took 5 bases from V and 6 from J, leaving 13 bases between them. This CDR3 has 13 amino acids.

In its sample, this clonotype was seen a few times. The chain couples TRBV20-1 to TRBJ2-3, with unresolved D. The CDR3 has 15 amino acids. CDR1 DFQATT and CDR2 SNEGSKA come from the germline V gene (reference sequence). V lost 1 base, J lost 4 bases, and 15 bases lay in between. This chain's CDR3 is CSARVGHLIADTQYF. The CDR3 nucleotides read TGCAGTGCTAGAGTTGGCCATCTCATCGCAGATACGCAGTATTTT.

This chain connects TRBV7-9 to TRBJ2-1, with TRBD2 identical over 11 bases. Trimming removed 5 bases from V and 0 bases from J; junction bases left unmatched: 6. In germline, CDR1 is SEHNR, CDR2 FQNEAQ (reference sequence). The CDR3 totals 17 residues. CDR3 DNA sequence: TGTGCCAGCAGCGCTCCTAGCGGGAGGAGCTCCTACAATGAGCAGTTCTTC. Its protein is CASSAPSGRSSYNEQFF.

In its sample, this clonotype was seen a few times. The chain's CDR3 is CASSLVDTSLGDTQYF. CDR3 DNA sequence: TGCGCCAGCAGCTTGGTGGACACCTCCCTAGGGGATACGCAGTATTTT. The chain links TRBV5-1 to TRBJ2-3; D may be TRBD1 (5 bases). The length of the CDR3 is 16 residues. Germline-derived CDR1 and CDR2 are SGHRS and YFSETQ. The V gene lost 0 bases and the J gene lost 6 bases, with 17 bases spanning the gap. The full variable domain, rest sourced from reference TRBV5-1 and TRBJ2-3, is KAGVTQTPRYLIKTRGQQVTLSCSPISGHRSVSWYQQTPGQGLQFLFEYFSETQRNKGNFPGRFSGRQFSNSRSEMNVSTLELGDSALYLCASSLVDTSLGDTQYFGPGTRLTVL.

The CDR3 DNA follows: TGTGCCAGCAGTTACTCGCATCCAGGCGGGGGATCCTACGAGCAGTACTTC. It specifies CASSYSHPGGGSYEQYF. The chain has TRBV6-5 and TRBJ2-7; TRBD2 agrees at 7 bases. Germline V gene data show CDR1 as MNHEY and CDR2 as SVGAGI. V was clipped by 0 bases and J by 1 base; unmatched bases: 9. The CDR3 extends over 17 amino acids.

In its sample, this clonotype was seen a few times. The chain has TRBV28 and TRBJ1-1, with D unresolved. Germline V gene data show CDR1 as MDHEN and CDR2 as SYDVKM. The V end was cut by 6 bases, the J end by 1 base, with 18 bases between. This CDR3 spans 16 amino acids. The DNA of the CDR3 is TGTGCCAGCAGCCCCGCCGGCCCTCCCAGGAACACTGAAGCTTTCTTT. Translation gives CASSPAGPPRNTEAFF.

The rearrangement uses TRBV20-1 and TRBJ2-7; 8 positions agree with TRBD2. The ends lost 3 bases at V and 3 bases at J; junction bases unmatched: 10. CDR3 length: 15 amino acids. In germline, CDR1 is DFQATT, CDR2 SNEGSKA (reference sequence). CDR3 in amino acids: CSARLAGLTNYEQYF. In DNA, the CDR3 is TGCAGTGCTAGGTTAGCGGGACTGACGAACTACGAGCAGTACTTC.

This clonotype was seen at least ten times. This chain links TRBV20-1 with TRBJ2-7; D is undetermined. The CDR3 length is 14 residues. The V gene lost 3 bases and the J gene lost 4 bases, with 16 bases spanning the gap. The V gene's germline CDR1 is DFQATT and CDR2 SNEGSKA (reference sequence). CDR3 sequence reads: CSASRSFGIYEQYF. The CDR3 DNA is TGCAGTGCTAGCAGGTCATTTGGGATTTACGAGCAGTACTTC.